A selection of T cell receptor beta chains follows, all from one sample in a study of identical twins. From the 5' RACE reads, TCRdb called clonotypes with MiXCR, one entry per CDR3 protein. The table includes approximately 500,000 distinct CDR3 sequences, approximately 25% detected once. These data also featured in a second study, about T cells expressing NK-cell markers.

The sequencing input was CD4+ T cells sorted from blood. The receptors were gathered from a woman between 18 and 29 years old in good health. Both conserved end residues are part of each CDR3. Fields, in order: D gene, clone size, V gene, J gene, CDR3 DNA, CDR3 protein. D genes are given only for firm matches. Rows give clone size only sometimes, using once, few, many, or a class for an expanded clone.

d_gene: NA; abundance: NA; v_gene: TRBV12-3/TRBV12-4; j_gene: TRBJ1-5; CDR3nt: TGTGCCAGCAGTTTATGGTCGGGCCAGCCCCAGCATTTT; CDR3aa: CASSLWSGQPQHF
d_gene: NA; abundance: NA; v_gene: TRBV3-1; j_gene: TRBJ2-5; CDR3nt: TGTGCCAGCAGCCAAGACGTCCGCCAAGAGACCCAGTACTTC; CDR3aa: CASSQDVRQETQYF
d_gene: NA; abundance: NA; v_gene: TRBV11-3; j_gene: TRBJ2-2; CDR3nt: TGTGCCAGCAGCTTAGACCCCCCTACGGCAAAGAACACCGGGGAGCTGTTTTTT; CDR3aa: CASSLDPPTAKNTGELFF
d_gene: TRBD2; abundance: NA; v_gene: TRBV7-2; j_gene: TRBJ2-5; CDR3nt: TGTGCCAGCGGGAGGACTAGCACCTTGGAGACCCAGTACTTC; CDR3aa: CASGRTSTLETQYF
d_gene: TRBD1; abundance: NA; v_gene: TRBV20-1; j_gene: TRBJ2-7; CDR3nt: TGCAGTGCTTCCCGACCGGGGACAGGGGATGAGCAGTACTTC; CDR3aa: CSASRPGTGDEQYF
d_gene: TRBD2; abundance: NA; v_gene: TRBV24-1; j_gene: TRBJ2-1; CDR3nt: TGTGCCACCCCATCCTCTGTTAGCGGGATAACGGACAATGAGCAGTTCTTC; CDR3aa: CATPSSVSGITDNEQFF
d_gene: NA; abundance: few; v_gene: TRBV4-3; j_gene: TRBJ2-7; CDR3nt: TGCGCCAGCTCTTACGCGGTCCCCGGAAGCGAGCAGTACTTC; CDR3aa: CASSYAVPGSEQYF
d_gene: NA; abundance: NA; v_gene: TRBV10-3; j_gene: TRBJ2-3; CDR3nt: TGTGCCTCACGGGCCAATCCAGATACGCAGTATTTT; CDR3aa: CASRANPDTQYF
d_gene: TRBD1; abundance: few; v_gene: TRBV7-2; j_gene: TRBJ2-4; CDR3nt: TGTGCCAGCAGCTTAGGGATAACGGACAGGGTAAAAAACATTCAGTACTTC; CDR3aa: CASSLGITDRVKNIQYF
d_gene: NA; abundance: NA; v_gene: TRBV9; j_gene: TRBJ2-2; CDR3nt: TGTGCCAGCAGCGTAGTCGAGAGGAACACCGGGGAGCTGTTTTTT; CDR3aa: CASSVVERNTGELFF
d_gene: NA; abundance: NA; v_gene: TRBV5-1; j_gene: TRBJ2-7; CDR3nt: TGCGCCAGCAGCTCCACATCCTACTCCTACGAGCAGTACTTC; CDR3aa: CASSSTSYSYEQYF
d_gene: TRBD2; abundance: many; v_gene: TRBV12-3/TRBV12-4; j_gene: TRBJ2-5; CDR3nt: TGTGCCAGCAGTTTCTGGACTAGCGGGAGGAGTAAGACCCAGTACTTC; CDR3aa: CASSFWTSGRSKTQYF
d_gene: TRBD1; abundance: NA; v_gene: TRBV20-1; j_gene: TRBJ1-4; CDR3nt: TGCAGTGCTAGTCCCGGGACAGGGAGGAATGAAAAACTGTTTTTT; CDR3aa: CSASPGTGRNEKLFF
d_gene: TRBD2; abundance: NA; v_gene: TRBV5-1; j_gene: TRBJ2-3; CDR3nt: TGCGCCAGCAGAACTAGCGGGGCAGGCACAGATACGCAGTATTTT; CDR3aa: CASRTSGAGTDTQYF
d_gene: NA; abundance: NA; v_gene: TRBV5-6; j_gene: TRBJ2-7; CDR3nt: TGTGCCAGCAGCTTGCCTCTTGGGACATCCTACGAGCAGTACTTC; CDR3aa: CASSLPLGTSYEQYF
d_gene: NA; abundance: NA; v_gene: TRBV20-1; j_gene: TRBJ2-3; CDR3nt: TGCAGTGCACGAGGGTCAGAGCCAGATACGCAGTATTTT; CDR3aa: CSARGSEPDTQYF
d_gene: NA; abundance: NA; v_gene: TRBV18; j_gene: TRBJ2-5; CDR3nt: TGTGCCAGCTCACCACCCCCCGTGACAAGTTTACAAGAGACCCAGTACTTC; CDR3aa: CASSPPPVTSLQETQYF
d_gene: NA; abundance: many; v_gene: TRBV12-3/TRBV12-4; j_gene: TRBJ2-3; CDR3nt: TGTGCCAGCAGTTTTCTAGGGGGCACAGATACGCAGTATTTT; CDR3aa: CASSFLGGTDTQYF
d_gene: NA; abundance: few; v_gene: TRBV29-1; j_gene: TRBJ2-3; CDR3nt: TGCAGCGTTGCTAGCGGCACAGATACGCAGTATTTT; CDR3aa: CSVASGTDTQYF
d_gene: NA; abundance: few; v_gene: TRBV20-1; j_gene: TRBJ2-5; CDR3nt: TGCAGTGCCAAACTAGGGGGGGGAGGCGTAGGGACCCAGTACTTC; CDR3aa: CSAKLGGGGVGTQYF
d_gene: TRBD1; abundance: NA; v_gene: TRBV20-1; j_gene: TRBJ2-3; CDR3nt: TGCAGTGCAAGAACCGGGACAGGGGGGATAGATACGCAGTATTTT; CDR3aa: CSARTGTGGIDTQYF
d_gene: NA; abundance: NA; v_gene: TRBV20-1; j_gene: TRBJ2-5; CDR3nt: TGCAGTGCTAGAATTGTTTCGGAGACCCAGTACTTC; CDR3aa: CSARIVSETQYF
d_gene: NA; abundance: few; v_gene: TRBV7-2; j_gene: TRBJ1-1; CDR3nt: TGTGCCAGCAGCTTGCTTTGGTCTGTCGGTGAAGCTTTCTTT; CDR3aa: CASSLLWSVGEAFF
d_gene: NA; abundance: many; v_gene: TRBV5-1; j_gene: TRBJ2-7; CDR3nt: TGCGCCAGCAGCCTGACAGGTGACGAGCAGTACTTC; CDR3aa: CASSLTGDEQYF
d_gene: NA; abundance: few; v_gene: TRBV5-1; j_gene: TRBJ2-5; CDR3nt: TGCGCCAGCAGCCGCGACAGGAACCAAGAGACCCAGTACTTC; CDR3aa: CASSRDRNQETQYF
d_gene: TRBD2; abundance: few; v_gene: TRBV19; j_gene: TRBJ2-3; CDR3nt: TGTGCCAGTAGTATCGGGGGACTAGCGGGGGGCCACGATACGCAGTATTTT; CDR3aa: CASSIGGLAGGHDTQYF
d_gene: NA; abundance: NA; v_gene: TRBV20-1; j_gene: TRBJ2-7; CDR3nt: TGCAGTGCTAGTGGAAATCCCTCCTACGAGCAGTACTTC; CDR3aa: CSASGNPSYEQYF
d_gene: NA; abundance: NA; v_gene: TRBV7-9; j_gene: TRBJ2-3; CDR3nt: TGTGCCAGCAGCTTGACTACCACAGATACGCAGTATTTT; CDR3aa: CASSLTTTDTQYF
d_gene: NA; abundance: NA; v_gene: TRBV9; j_gene: TRBJ2-3; CDR3nt: TGTGCCAGCAGCTCAGTCAGGAGTGATACGCAGTATTTT; CDR3aa: CASSSVRSDTQYF